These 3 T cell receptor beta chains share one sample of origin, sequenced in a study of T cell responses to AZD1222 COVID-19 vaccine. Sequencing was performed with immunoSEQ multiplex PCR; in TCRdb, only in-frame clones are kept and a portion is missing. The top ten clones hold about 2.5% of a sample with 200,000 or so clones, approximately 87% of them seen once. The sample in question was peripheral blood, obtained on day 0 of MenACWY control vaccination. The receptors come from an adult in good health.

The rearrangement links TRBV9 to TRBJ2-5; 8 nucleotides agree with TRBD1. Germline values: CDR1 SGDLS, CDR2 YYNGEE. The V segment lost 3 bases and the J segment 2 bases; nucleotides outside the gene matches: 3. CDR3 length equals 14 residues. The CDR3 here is CASSAQGGQETQYF. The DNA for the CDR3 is TGTGCCAGCAGCGCACAGGGGGGACAAGAGACCCAGTACTTC.

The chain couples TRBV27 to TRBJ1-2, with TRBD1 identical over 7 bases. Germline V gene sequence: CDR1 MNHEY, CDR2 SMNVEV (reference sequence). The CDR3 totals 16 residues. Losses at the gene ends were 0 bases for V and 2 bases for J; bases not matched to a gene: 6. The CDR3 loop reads CASSLSGTVTNYGYTF. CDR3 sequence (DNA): TGTGCCAGCAGTTTATCCGGGACAGTAACAAACTATGGCTACACCTTC.

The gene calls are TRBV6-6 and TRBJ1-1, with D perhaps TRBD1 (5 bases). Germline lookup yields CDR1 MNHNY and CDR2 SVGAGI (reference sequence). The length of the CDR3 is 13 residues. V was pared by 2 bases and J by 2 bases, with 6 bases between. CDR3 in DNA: TGTGCCAGCAGTTACGGACACAACACTGAAGCTTTCTTT. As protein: CASSYGHNTEAFF.